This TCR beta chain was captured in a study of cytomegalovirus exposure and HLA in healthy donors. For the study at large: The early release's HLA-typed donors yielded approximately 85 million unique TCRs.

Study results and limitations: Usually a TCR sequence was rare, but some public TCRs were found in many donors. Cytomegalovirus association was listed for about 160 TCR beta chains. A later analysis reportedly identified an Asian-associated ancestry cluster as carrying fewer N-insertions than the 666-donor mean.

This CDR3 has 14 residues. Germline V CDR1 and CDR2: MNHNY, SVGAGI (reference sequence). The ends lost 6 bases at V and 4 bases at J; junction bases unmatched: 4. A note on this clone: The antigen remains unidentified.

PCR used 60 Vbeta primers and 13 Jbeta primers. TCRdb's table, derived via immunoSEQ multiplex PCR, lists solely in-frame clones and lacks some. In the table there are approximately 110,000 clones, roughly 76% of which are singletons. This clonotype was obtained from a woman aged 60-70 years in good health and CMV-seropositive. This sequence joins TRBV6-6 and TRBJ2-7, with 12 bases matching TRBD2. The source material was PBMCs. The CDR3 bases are TGTGCCAGCAGGCGCGGGACTAGCGGGTACGAGCAGTACTTC. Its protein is CASRRGTSGYEQYF.